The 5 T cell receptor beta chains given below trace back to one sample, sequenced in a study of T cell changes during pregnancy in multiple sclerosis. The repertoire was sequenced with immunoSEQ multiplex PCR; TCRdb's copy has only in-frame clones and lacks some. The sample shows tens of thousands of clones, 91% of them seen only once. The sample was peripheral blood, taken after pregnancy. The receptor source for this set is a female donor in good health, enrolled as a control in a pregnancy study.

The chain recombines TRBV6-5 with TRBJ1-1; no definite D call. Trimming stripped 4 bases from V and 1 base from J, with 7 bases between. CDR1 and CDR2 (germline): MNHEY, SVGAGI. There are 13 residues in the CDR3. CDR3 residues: CASSSDWNTEAFF. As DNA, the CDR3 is TGTGCCAGCAGTTCCGACTGGAACACTGAAGCTTTCTTT.

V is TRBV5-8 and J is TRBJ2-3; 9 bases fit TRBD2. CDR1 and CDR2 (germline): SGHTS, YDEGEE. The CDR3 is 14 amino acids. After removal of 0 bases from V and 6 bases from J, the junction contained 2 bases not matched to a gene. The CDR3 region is CASSLGLAGDTQYF. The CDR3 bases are TGTGCCAGCAGCTTGGGGCTAGCGGGGGATACGCAGTATTTT.

The DNA for the CDR3 is TGTGCCAGCAGACAGGGGAACAATCAGCCCCAGCATTTT. Its translation: CASRQGNNQPQHF. This chain joins TRBV6-6 and TRBJ1-5; the match to TRBD1 covers 7 bases. The trim removed 6 bases at V and 3 bases at J, leaving 2 bases unmatched. This CDR3 region has 13 residues. Per germline, CDR1 MNHNY and CDR2 SVGAGI (reference sequence).

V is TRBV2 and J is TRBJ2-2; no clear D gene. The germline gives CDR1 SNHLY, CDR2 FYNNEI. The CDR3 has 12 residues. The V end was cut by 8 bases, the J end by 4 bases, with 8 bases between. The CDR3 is CASGLGTGELFF. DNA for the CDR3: TGTGCCAGCGGGCTGGGCACCGGGGAGCTGTTTTTT.

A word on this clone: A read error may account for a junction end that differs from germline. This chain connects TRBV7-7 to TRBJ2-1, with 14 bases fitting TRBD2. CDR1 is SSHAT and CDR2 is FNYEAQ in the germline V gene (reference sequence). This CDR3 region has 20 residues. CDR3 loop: CASSAPGLAGDPGSYNEQFF. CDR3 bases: TGTGCTAGCAGCGCGCCGGGACTAGCGGGGGACCCGGGCTCCTACAATGAGCAGTTCTTC.